Below are 20 T cell receptor beta chains sequenced from a single sample in a study of cytomegalovirus exposure and HLA in healthy donors. PCR primers comprised 60 Vbeta and 13 Jbeta primers. The data were produced by immunoSEQ multiplex PCR, yet TCRdb's version contains in-frame clones alone and is incomplete. This sample has approximately 160,000 clones, with 81% found just once. The material sequenced was PBMCs. These receptor sequences come from a man aged 45-65 years in good health and CMV-seropositive.

This chain connects TRBV28 to TRBJ1-5; D is unclear. Germline CDR1 is MDHEN and CDR2 is SYDVKM. This CDR3 has 12 amino acids. V was cut by 7 bases and J by 0 bases, with 4 bases left in between. Here the CDR3 reads CASMRSNQPQHF. CDR3 DNA: TGTGCCAGCATGCGTAGCAATCAGCCCCAGCATTTT.

The V gene is TRBV12-5, the J gene TRBJ2-1; D may be TRBD2 (5 bases). Looked up from germline, CDR1 is LGHNT and CDR2 is FRNRAP. V gave up 3 bases and J gave up 1 base, with 7 bases separating them. CDR3 size: 14 residues. CDR3 amino acids: CASGFSGSYNEQFF. The DNA of the CDR3 is TGTGCTAGTGGTTTTTCGGGATCCTACAATGAGCAGTTCTTC. Using reference TRBV12-5 and TRBJ2-1 for the parts outside the CDR3, the full variable domain is DARVTQTPRHKVTEMGQEVTMRCQPILGHNTVFWYRQTMMQGLELLAYFRNRAPLDDSGMPKDRFSAEMPDATLATLKIQPSEPRDSAVYFCASGFSGSYNEQFFGPGTRLTVL.

V and J are TRBV5-5 and TRBJ2-3; 8 bases are a match to TRBD2. V dropped 4 bases and J dropped 2; count of bases not matched to a gene: 6. Germline V gene data show CDR1 as SGHKS and CDR2 as YYEKEE (reference sequence). The CDR3 is made up of 15 amino acids. This CDR3 reads CASSPAGGSTDTQYF. CDR3 sequence (DNA): TGTGCCAGCAGCCCCGCGGGGGGCTCCACAGATACGCAGTATTTT.

The CDR3 loop is CASSYGTVYEQYF. Written as DNA, the CDR3 is TGTGCCAGCAGCTACGGGACAGTCTACGAGCAGTACTTC. V usage is TRBV5-6 and J usage is TRBJ2-7; 7 bases map to TRBD1. J lost 3 bases, V lost 3 bases, and 3 bases had no gene match. This CDR3 spans 13 amino acids. The germline gives CDR1 SGHDT, CDR2 YYEEEE.

CDR3 region: CASSKTSGGSGDYNEQFF. The CDR3 nucleotides are TGTGCCAGCAGCAAAACCTCCGGTGGTAGCGGAGACTACAATGAGCAGTTCTTC. This chain uses TRBV11-2 with TRBJ2-1; a weak D match, TRBD2 (6 bases). The CDR3 has 18 amino acids. V lost 5 bases and J 3 bases, leaving 23 bases between the germline ends. Per germline, CDR1 SGHAT and CDR2 FQNNGV.

This clone was seen only once. This chain connects TRBV18 to TRBJ2-7; 10 nucleotides align to TRBD1. The CDR3 spans 15 residues. CDR1 is KGHSH and CDR2 is LQKENI in the germline V gene. J lost 3 bases, V lost 2 bases, and 4 bases had no gene match. The CDR3, as DNA: TGTGCCAGCTCACCATCCGGGACAGGGGACTACGAGCAGTACTTC. Its translation: CASSPSGTGDYEQYF. Full variable domain (outside the CDR3, taken from reference TRBV18 and TRBJ2-7): NAGVMQNPRHLVRRRGQEARLRCSPMKGHSHVYWYRQLPEEGLKFMVYLQKENIIDESGMPKERFSAEFPKEGPSILRIQQVVRGDSAAYFCASSPSGTGDYEQYFGPGTRLTVT.

J is TRBJ2-7 and V is TRBV27, with 8 bases matching TRBD2. Germline V gene sequence: CDR1 MNHEY, CDR2 SMNVEV (reference sequence). The CDR3 totals 14 residues. J lost 3 bases, V lost 3 bases, and 4 bases had no gene match. The CDR3 loop is CASSFSGNFYEQYF. As DNA, the CDR3 is TGTGCCAGCAGTTTTAGCGGGAATTTCTACGAGCAGTACTTC.

This sequence joins TRBV27 and TRBJ1-2; 8 bases map to TRBD1. J gave up 2 bases and V 6 bases, and 11 bases lay outside the gene matches. This CDR3 is built from 16 residues. Germline-derived CDR1 and CDR2 are MNHEY and SMNVEV (reference sequence). CDR3 loop: CASRHLGSGGNYGYTF. In nucleotides, the CDR3 is TGTGCCAGCAGGCATTTAGGATCAGGGGGCAACTATGGCTACACCTTC.

The rearrangement links TRBV5-4 to TRBJ2-1, with 10 bases matching TRBD1. Germline lookup yields CDR1 SGHNT and CDR2 YYREEE (reference sequence). V dropped 4 bases and J dropped 9; count of bases not matched to a gene: 7. The length of the CDR3 is 14 residues. In DNA form, the CDR3 reads TGTGCCAGCAGCCGTCGGGACAGGGGAGGTGAGCAGTTCTTC. It yields the protein CASSRRDRGGEQFF.

This clone was picked up a small number of times. Within the sample, other DNA sequences also encode this same CDR3. The chain has TRBV28 and TRBJ2-7; D unclear. Looked up from germline, CDR1 is MDHEN and CDR2 is SYDVKM. Trimming took 3 bases from V and 3 from J, leaving 9 bases between them. This CDR3 comprises 13 residues. DNA for the CDR3: TGTGCCAGCAGTTTGAGGCAGATCTACGAGCAGTACTTC. This gives the protein CASSLRQIYEQYF.

CDR3 in DNA: TGCGCCAGCAGCGGGGGGGCCGGTGGCACAGATACGCAGTATTTT. Translated, it gives CASSGGAGGTDTQYF. This chain joins TRBV10-1 and TRBJ2-3, with 8 positions matching TRBD2. The CDR3 length is 15 residues. Looked up from germline, CDR1 is WNHNN and CDR2 is SYGVQD (reference sequence). With V trimmed by 6 bases and J by 1 base, 6 bases remained unmatched.

J is TRBJ1-6 and V is TRBV15; D perhaps matches TRBD1 (5 bases). Trimming cost V 1 base and J 6 bases, with 13 bases left between them. Germline assignment: CDR1 LNHNV and CDR2 YYDKDF (reference sequence). This CDR3 has 16 residues. Here the CDR3 DNA reads TGTGCCACCAGCAGAGGGGGGGGAAGAAGTAATTCACCCCTCCACTTT. As protein: CATSRGGGRSNSPLHF.

This rearrangement joins TRBV27 to TRBJ2-7, with a possible D match to TRBD2 (7 bases). Trimming cost V 2 bases and J 7 bases, with 18 bases left between them. The CDR3 runs to 15 residues. From germline, CDR1 is MNHEY and CDR2 SMNVEV (reference sequence). The CDR3 DNA reads as TGTGCCAGCAGTTTAGGGGGGGGGCTCAACTCAGAGCAGTACTTC. Translating it yields CASSLGGGLNSEQYF.

CDR3 nucleotide sequence: TGTGCCAGCAGCCCGGGACAGCCAAATTCACCCCTCCACTTT. This translates into CASSPGQPNSPLHF. This chain uses TRBV7-3 with TRBJ1-6, with 7 bases lining up with TRBD1. The CDR3 consists of 14 residues. J lost 7 bases, V lost 5 bases, and 5 bases had no gene match. Germline CDR1 SGHTA, CDR2 FQGTGA.

The genes are TRBV6-1 and TRBJ2-1; no reliable D call. CDR3 size: 15 residues. V lost 4 bases, J lost 5 bases, and 15 bases lay in between. The germline V gene encodes CDR1 MNHNS and CDR2 SASEGT. The CDR3 loop is CASSGWSRQDNEQFF. The CDR3 bases are TGTGCCAGCAGTGGCTGGTCCAGGCAAGACAATGAGCAGTTCTTC.

The chain joins TRBV5-1 to TRBJ2-1, with 11 bases identical to TRBD2. The germline V gene has CDR1 SGHRS and CDR2 YFSETQ. V lost 5 bases, J lost 4 bases, and 8 bases stayed unmatched. This CDR3 has 16 amino acids. CDR3 coding DNA: TGCGCCAGCAGATCATCGGGACTAGCGGATTACAATGAGCAGTTCTTC. Amino acid sequence: CASRSSGLADYNEQFF.

The rearrangement links TRBV2 to TRBJ1-4; D remains ambiguous. Trimming left V 3 bases short and J 14 bases short, with 13 bases between. Germline CDR1 is SNHLY and CDR2 is FYNNEI. This CDR3 has 12 residues. The DNA for the CDR3 is TGTGCCAGCAGTGATACAGCCTTAACGCTGTTTTTT. This translates into CASSDTALTLFF.

This chain uses TRBV28 with TRBJ1-2; D perhaps matches TRBD1 (6 bases). CDR3 length equals 15 residues. V dropped 4 bases and J dropped 6 bases, with 18 bases sitting between them. Per the germline V gene, CDR1 is MDHEN and CDR2 is SYDVKM. CDR3 region: CASSSPDRPSDGYTF. In DNA, the CDR3 is TGTGCCAGCAGTTCCCCTGACAGGCCCTCAGATGGCTACACCTTC.

This clone has only a few counts. This chain connects TRBV10-1 to TRBJ1-5; no definite D call. The CDR3 has 12 amino acids. Germline V gene sequence: CDR1 WNHNN, CDR2 SYGVQD (reference sequence). V was shortened by 3 bases and J by 3 bases, with 3 bases between the two germline ends. CDR3 nucleotide sequence: TGCGCCAGCAGTGACTCCAATCAGCCCCAGCATTTT. Protein product: CASSDSNQPQHF.

The rearrangement joins TRBV18 to TRBJ2-1; the match to TRBD2 covers 7 bases. The length of the CDR3 is 15 residues. The V and J ends lost 6 bases and 0 bases, in that order; junction bases with no gene match: 5. CDR1 and CDR2 (germline): KGHSH, LQKENI. Here the CDR3 DNA reads TGTGCCAGCTCCCAAACTAGCGACTCCTACAATGAGCAGTTCTTC. Its translation is CASSQTSDSYNEQFF.